This is a list of T cell receptor beta chains from one sample in a study of T cell repertoires in cytomegalovirus infection. One entry per CDR3 protein, called by TCRdb with MiXCR from the reads. The sample lists some 230,000 distinct CDR3 sequences; over 20% were seen once. The source material was CD8+ T cells from PBMCs. These receptors were collected from a human donor in good health (CMV status not recorded). Some clones in this sample may be carry-over from other donors' samples. Each CDR3 is given with its conserved first and last residue. D genes are given only for firm matches. Clone size is stated in some rows and not others, as once, few, many or a class when expanded.

abundance | d_gene | j_gene | v_gene | CDR3aa | CDR3nt
few | . | TRBJ2-3 | TRBV27 | CASSLYFRDTQYF | TGTGCCAGCAGTTTATATTTCCGGGATACGCAGTATTTT
. | . | TRBJ2-1 | TRBV28 | CASSLRQGSQFF | TGTGCCAGCAGTTTGCGGCAGGGGTCGCAGTTCTTC
many | . | TRBJ2-1 | TRBV6-5 | CASSYGAPSYNEQFF | TGTGCCAGCAGTTACGGGGCACCCTCCTACAATGAGCAGTTCTTC
. | TRBD2 | TRBJ2-1 | TRBV2 | CASPTSGEPSHEQFF | TGTGCCAGCCCGACTAGCGGGGAACCGTCGCACGAGCAGTTCTTC
few | TRBD2 | TRBJ2-7 | TRBV28 | CASSLLPPSGALYEQYF | TGTGCCAGCAGTTTATTACCTCCTAGCGGGGCACTCTACGAGCAGTACTTC
many | . | TRBJ1-1 | TRBV7-8 | CASSLGGYPNTEAFF | TGTGCCAGCAGCTTAGGGGGGTACCCGAACACTGAAGCTTTCTTT
few | TRBD1 | TRBJ2-7 | TRBV3-1 | CASGPGQGYEQYF | TGTGCCAGCGGACCGGGACAGGGCTACGAGCAGTACTTC
. | . | TRBJ1-2 | TRBV20-1 | CSAIGSGNYGYTF | TGCAGTGCTATTGGGTCCGGTAACTATGGCTACACCTTC
few | . | TRBJ1-3 | TRBV12-3/TRBV12-4 | CASTVPGNTIYF | TGTGCCAGCACAGTTCCAGGAAACACCATATATTTT
many | . | TRBJ2-2 | TRBV11-2 | CASSTRVDLSTGELFF | TGTGCCAGCAGCACCCGGGTCGACTTATCTACCGGGGAGCTGTTTTTT
. | TRBD2 | TRBJ2-7 | TRBV11-1 | CASSSASGGYEQYF | TGTGCCAGCAGCTCCGCTAGCGGGGGATACGAGCAGTACTTC
. | . | TRBJ2-3 | TRBV12-3/TRBV12-4 | CASSISDPDTQYF | TGTGCCAGCAGTATCTCGGACCCGGATACGCAGTATTTT
many | TRBD2 | TRBJ2-3 | TRBV7-2 | CASSPGTSNTDTQYF | TGTGCCAGCAGCCCCGGGACTAGCAACACAGATACGCAGTATTTT
. | . | TRBJ1-1 | TRBV4-1 | CASSPNWDTEAFF | TGCGCCAGCAGCCCTAATTGGGACACTGAAGCTTTCTTT
. | TRBD1 | TRBJ1-1 | TRBV27 | CASSLQTGGMRGTEAFF | TGTGCCAGCAGTTTACAGACAGGGGGAATGCGAGGCACTGAAGCTTTCTTT
. | . | TRBJ2-1 | TRBV6-2/TRBV6-3 | CASGLQLSSYNEQFF | TGTGCCAGCGGACTTCAGCTGAGCTCCTACAATGAGCAGTTCTTC
. | . | TRBJ1-1 | TRBV28 | CASSLMGGSEAFF | TGTGCCAGCAGTTTAATGGGGGGCTCTGAAGCTTTCTTT
few | TRBD1 | TRBJ2-7 | TRBV18 | CASSRIAPGQGDHEQYF | TGTGCCAGCTCACGCATTGCCCCGGGACAGGGAGACCACGAGCAGTACTTC
few | . | TRBJ1-1 | TRBV12-3/TRBV12-4 | CASSSPRDAEAFF | TGTGCCAGCAGTTCTCCCAGGGACGCTGAAGCTTTCTTT
many | . | TRBJ1-2 | TRBV7-2 | CASSPRTQGYTF | TGTGCCAGCAGCCCGAGGACTCAGGGCTACACCTTC
. | . | TRBJ1-1 | TRBV7-9 | CASSSEGRVAFF | TGTGCCAGCAGCAGCGAGGGCCGGGTAGCTTTCTTT
. | . | TRBJ2-7 | TRBV5-6 | CASSSPWRQVYEQYF | TGTGCCAGCAGCTCGCCCTGGAGACAGGTCTACGAGCAGTACTTC
many | TRBD1 | TRBJ1-1 | TRBV7-2 | CASSLAGWGLGTAAFF | TGTGCCAGCAGCTTAGCCGGGTGGGGTCTCGGGACAGCAGCTTTCTTT
few | . | TRBJ2-6 | TRBV12-3/TRBV12-4 | CASSGGPTSGANVLTF | TGTGCCAGCAGTGGGGGTCCGACCTCTGGGGCCAACGTCCTGACTTTC
few | TRBD1 | TRBJ2-7 | TRBV11-2 | CASGSPDRGVEQYF | TGTGCCAGCGGGAGCCCGGACAGGGGTGTCGAGCAGTACTTC
many | . | TRBJ1-3 | TRBV7-9 | CASSPPVGVSGNTIYF | TGTGCCAGCAGCCCTCCAGTAGGGGTCTCTGGAAACACCATATATTTT
few | TRBD2 | TRBJ2-1 | TRBV20-1 | CSASPAGVYNEQFF | TGCAGTGCTAGTCCAGCGGGGGTTTACAATGAGCAGTTCTTC
. | TRBD1 | TRBJ2-7 | TRBV27 | CASSSSTGFSYEQYF | TGTGCCAGCAGTTCCTCGACAGGGTTCTCCTACGAGCAGTACTTC
few | . | TRBJ1-1 | TRBV19 | CASSTWTALNTEAFF | TGTGCCAGTAGTACCTGGACGGCCCTGAACACTGAAGCTTTCTTT
many | . | TRBJ2-1 | TRBV5-4 | CASSWSGFEQFF | TGTGCCAGCAGCTGGTCAGGGTTTGAGCAGTTCTTC
few | TRBD1 | TRBJ1-4 | TRBV2 | CASRAGDRVGEKLFF | TGTGCCAGCAGAGCGGGTGACAGGGTGGGTGAAAAACTGTTTTTT
. | TRBD2 | TRBJ2-1 | TRBV28 | CASSLGLAFDEQFF | TGTGCCAGCAGTTTAGGACTAGCGTTCGATGAGCAGTTCTTC
few | . | TRBJ1-5 | TRBV28 | CASSPPFRGNQPQHF | TGTGCCAGCAGCCCCCCCTTTAGGGGCAATCAGCCCCAGCATTTT
many | . | TRBJ2-2 | TRBV7-2 | CASSLAPVRELFF | TGTGCCAGCAGCTTAGCGCCCGTGAGGGAGCTGTTTTTT
. | . | TRBJ1-1 | TRBV2 | CASQGTEAFF | TGTGCCAGCCAGGGCACTGAAGCTTTCTTT